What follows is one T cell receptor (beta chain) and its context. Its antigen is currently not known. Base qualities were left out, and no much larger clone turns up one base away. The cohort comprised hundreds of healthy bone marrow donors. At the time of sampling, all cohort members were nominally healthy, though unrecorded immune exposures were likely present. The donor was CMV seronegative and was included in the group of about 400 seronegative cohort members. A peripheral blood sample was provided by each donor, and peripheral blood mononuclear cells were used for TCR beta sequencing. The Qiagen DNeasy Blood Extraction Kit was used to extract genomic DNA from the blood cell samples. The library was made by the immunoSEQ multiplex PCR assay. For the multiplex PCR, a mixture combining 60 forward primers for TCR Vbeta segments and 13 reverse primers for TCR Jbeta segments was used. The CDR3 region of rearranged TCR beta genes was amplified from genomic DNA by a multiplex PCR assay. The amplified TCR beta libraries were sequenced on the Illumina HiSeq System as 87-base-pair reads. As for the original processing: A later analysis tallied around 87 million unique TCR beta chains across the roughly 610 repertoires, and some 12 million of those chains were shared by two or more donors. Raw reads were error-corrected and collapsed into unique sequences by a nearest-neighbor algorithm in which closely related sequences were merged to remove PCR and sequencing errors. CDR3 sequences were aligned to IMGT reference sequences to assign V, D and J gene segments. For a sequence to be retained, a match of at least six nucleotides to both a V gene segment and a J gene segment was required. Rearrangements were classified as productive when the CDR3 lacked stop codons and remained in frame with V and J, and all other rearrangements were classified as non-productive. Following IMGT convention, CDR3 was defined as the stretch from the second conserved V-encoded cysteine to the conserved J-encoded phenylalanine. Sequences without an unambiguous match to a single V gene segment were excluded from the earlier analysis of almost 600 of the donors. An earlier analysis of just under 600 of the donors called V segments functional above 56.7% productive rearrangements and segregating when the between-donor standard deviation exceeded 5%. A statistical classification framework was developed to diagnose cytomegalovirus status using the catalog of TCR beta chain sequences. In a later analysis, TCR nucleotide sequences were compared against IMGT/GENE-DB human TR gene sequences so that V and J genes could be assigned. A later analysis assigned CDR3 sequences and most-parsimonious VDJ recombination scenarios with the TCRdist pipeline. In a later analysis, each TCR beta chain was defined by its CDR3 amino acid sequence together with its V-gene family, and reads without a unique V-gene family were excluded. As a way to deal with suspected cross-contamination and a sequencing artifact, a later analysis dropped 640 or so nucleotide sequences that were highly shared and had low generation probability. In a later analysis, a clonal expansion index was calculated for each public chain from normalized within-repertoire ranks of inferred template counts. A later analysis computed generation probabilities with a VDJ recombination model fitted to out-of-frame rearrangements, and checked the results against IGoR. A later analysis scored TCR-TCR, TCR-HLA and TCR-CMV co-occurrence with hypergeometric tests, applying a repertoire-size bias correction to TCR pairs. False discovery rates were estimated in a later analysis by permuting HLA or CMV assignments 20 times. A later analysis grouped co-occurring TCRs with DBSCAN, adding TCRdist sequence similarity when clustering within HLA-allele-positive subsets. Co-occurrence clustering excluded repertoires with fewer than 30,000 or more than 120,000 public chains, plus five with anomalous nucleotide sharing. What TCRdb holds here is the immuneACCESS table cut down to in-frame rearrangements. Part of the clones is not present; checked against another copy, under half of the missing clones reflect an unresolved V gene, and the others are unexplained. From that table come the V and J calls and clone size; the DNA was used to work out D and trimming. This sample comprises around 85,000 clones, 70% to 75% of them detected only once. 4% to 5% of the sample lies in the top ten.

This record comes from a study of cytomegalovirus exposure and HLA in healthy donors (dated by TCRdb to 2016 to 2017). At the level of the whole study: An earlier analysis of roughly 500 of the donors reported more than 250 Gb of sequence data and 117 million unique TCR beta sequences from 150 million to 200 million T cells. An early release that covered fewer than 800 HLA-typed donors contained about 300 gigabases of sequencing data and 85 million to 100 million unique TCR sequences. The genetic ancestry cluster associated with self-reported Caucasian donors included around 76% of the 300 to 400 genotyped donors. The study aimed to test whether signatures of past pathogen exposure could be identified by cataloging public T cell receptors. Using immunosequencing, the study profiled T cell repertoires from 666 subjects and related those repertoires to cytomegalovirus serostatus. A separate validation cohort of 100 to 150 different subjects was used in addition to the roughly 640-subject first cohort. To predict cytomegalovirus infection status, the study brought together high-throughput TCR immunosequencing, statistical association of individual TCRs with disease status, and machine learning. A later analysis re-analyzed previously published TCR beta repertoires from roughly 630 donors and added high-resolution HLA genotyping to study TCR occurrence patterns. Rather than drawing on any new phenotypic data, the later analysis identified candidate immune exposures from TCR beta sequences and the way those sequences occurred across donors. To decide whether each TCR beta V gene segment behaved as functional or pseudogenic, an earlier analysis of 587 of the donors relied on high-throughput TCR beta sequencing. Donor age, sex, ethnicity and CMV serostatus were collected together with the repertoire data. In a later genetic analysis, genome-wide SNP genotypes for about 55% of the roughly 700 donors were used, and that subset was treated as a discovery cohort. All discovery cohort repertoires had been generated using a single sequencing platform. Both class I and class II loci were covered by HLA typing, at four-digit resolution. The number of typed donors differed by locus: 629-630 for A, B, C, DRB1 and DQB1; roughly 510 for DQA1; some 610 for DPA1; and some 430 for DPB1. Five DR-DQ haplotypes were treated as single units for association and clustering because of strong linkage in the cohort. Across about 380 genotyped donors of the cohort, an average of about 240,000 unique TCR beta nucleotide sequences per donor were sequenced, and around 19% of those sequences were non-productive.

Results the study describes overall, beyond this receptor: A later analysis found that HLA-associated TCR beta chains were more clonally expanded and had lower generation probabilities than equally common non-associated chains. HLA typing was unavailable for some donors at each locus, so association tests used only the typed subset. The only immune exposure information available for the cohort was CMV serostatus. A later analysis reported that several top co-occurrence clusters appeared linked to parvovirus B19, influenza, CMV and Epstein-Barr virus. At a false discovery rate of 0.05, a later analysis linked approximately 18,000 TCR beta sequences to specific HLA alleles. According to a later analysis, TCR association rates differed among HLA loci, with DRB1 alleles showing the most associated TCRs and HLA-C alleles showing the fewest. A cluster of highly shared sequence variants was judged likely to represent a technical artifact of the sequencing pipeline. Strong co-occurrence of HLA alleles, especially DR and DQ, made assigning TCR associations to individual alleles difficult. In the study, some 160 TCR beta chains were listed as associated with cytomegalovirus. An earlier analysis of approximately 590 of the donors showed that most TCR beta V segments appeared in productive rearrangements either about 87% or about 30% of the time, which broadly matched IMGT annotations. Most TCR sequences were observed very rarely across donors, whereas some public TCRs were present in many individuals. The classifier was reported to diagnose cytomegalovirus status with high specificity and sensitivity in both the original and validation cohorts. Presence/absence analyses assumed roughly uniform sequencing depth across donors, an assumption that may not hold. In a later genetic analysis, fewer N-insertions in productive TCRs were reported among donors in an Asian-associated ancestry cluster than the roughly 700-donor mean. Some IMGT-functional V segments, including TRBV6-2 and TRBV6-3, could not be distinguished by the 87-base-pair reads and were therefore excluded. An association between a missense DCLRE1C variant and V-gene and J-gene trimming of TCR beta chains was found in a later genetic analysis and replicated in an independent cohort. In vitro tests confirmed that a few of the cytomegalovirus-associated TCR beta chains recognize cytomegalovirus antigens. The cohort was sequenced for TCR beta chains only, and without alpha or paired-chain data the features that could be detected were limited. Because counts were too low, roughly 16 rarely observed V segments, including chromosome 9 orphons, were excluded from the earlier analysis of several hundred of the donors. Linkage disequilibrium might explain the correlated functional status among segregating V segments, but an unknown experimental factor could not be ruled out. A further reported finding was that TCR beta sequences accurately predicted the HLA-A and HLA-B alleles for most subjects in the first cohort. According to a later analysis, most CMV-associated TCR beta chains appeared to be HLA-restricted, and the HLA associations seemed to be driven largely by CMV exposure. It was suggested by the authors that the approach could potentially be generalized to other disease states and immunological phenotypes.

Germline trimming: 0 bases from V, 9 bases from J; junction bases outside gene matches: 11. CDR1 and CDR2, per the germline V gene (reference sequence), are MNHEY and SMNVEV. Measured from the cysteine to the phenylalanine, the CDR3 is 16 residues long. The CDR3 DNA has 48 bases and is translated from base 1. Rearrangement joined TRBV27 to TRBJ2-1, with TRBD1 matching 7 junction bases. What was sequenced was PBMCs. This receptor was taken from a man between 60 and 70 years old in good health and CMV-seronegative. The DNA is TGTGCCAGCAGTTTATCAGGGGGCGGCTATATGGTTGAGCAGTTCTTC. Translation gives CASSLSGGGYMVEQFF.